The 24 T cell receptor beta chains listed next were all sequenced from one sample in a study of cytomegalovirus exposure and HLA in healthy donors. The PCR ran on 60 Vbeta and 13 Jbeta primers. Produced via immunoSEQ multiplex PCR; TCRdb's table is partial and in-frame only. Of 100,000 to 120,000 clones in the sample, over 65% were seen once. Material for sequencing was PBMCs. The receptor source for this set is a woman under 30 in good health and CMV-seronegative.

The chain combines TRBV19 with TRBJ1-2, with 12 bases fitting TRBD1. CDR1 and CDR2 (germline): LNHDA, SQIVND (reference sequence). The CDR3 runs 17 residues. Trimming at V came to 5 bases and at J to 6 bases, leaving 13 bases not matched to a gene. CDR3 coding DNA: TGTGCCAGTAGTTTATCAACCGGGACAGGGGGCGCAAATGGCTACACCTTC. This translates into CASSLSTGTGGANGYTF.

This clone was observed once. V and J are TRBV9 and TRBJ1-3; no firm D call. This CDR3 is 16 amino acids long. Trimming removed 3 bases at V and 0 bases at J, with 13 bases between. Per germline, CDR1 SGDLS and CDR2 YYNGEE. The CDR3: CASSAPLRDSGNTIYF. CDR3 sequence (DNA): TGTGCCAGCAGCGCGCCCTTGAGGGACTCTGGAAACACCATATATTTT.

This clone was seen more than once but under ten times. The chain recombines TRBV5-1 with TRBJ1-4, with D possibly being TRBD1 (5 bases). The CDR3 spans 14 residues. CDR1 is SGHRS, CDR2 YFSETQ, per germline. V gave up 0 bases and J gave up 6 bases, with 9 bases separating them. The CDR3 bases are TGCGCCAGCAGCTTGGCAGGGTCGGATGAAAAACTGTTTTTT. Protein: CASSLAGSDEKLFF.

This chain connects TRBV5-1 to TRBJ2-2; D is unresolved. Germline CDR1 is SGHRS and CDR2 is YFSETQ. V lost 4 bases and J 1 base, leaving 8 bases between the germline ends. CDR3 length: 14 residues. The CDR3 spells CASSNTENTGELFF. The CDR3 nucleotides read TGCGCCAGCAGCAACACAGAGAACACCGGGGAGCTGTTTTTT.

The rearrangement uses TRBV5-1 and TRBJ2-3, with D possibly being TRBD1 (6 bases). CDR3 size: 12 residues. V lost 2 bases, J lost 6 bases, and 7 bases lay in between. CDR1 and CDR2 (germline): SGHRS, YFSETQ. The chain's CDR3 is CASSFQGDTQYF. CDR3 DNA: TGCGCCAGCAGCTTCCAGGGGGATACGCAGTATTTT. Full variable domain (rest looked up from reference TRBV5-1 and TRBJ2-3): KAGVTQTPRYLIKTRGQQVTLSCSPISGHRSVSWYQQTPGQGLQFLFEYFSETQRNKGNFPGRFSGRQFSNSRSEMNVSTLELGDSALYLCASSFQGDTQYFGPGTRLTVL.

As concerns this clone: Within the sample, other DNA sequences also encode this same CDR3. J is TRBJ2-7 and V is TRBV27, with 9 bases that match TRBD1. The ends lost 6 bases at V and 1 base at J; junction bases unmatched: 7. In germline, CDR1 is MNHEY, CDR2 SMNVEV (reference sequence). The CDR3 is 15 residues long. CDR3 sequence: CASSLGTGLSYEQYF. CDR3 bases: TGTGCCAGCAGCTTAGGGACAGGGCTATCCTACGAGCAGTACTTC.

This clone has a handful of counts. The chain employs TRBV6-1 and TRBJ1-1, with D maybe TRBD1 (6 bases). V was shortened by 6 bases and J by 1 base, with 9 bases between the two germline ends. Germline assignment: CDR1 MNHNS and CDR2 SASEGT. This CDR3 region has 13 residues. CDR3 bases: TGTGCCAGCAGCTCGGGACAGAACACTGAAGCTTTCTTT. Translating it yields CASSSGQNTEAFF.

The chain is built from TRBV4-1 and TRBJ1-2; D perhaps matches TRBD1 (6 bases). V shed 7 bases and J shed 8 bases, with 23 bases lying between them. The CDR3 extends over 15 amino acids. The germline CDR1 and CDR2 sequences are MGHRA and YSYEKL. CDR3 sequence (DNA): TGCGCCAGCAACTTGGGCCAGGGGTCGGCGCGGGGCTACACCTTC. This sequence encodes CASNLGQGSARGYTF.

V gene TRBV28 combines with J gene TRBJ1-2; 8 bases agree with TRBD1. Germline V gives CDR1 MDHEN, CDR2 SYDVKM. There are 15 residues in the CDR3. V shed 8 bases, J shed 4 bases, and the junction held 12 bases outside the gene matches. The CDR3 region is CASDRGFNSGYGYTF. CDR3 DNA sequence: TGTGCCAGCGACAGGGGATTTAATTCGGGCTATGGCTACACCTTC.

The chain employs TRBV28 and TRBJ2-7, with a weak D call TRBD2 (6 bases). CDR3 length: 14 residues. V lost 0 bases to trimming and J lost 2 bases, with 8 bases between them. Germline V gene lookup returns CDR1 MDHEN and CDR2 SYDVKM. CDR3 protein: CASSLWREAYEQYF. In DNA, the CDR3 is TGTGCCAGCAGTTTATGGAGGGAGGCCTACGAGCAGTACTTC.

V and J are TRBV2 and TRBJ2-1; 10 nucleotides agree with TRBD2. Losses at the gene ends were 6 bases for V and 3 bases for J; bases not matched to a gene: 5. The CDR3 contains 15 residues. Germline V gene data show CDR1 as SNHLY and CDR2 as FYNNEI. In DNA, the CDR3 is TGTGCCAGCAGGAGATCTAGCGGGAGCTACAATGAGCAGTTCTTC. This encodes CASRRSSGSYNEQFF.

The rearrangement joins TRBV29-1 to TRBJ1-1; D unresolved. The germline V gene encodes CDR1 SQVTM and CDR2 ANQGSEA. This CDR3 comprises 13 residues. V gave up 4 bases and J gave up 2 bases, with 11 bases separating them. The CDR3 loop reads CSVATKENTEAFF. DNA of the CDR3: TGCAGCGTTGCGACTAAGGAAAACACTGAAGCTTTCTTT.

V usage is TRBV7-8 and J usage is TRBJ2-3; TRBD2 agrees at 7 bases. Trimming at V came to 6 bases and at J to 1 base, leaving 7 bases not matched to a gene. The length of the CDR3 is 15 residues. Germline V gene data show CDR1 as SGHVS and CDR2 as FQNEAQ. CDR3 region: CASRSSSGGTDTQYF. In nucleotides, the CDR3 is TGTGCCAGCAGGTCATCTAGCGGAGGCACAGATACGCAGTATTTT.

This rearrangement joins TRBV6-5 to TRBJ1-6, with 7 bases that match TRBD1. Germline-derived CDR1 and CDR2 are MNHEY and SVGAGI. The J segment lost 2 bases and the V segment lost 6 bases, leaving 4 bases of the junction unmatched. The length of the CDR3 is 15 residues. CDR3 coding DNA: TGTGCCAGCAGGACCGGGACAGCCTATAATTCACCCCTCCACTTT. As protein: CASRTGTAYNSPLHF.

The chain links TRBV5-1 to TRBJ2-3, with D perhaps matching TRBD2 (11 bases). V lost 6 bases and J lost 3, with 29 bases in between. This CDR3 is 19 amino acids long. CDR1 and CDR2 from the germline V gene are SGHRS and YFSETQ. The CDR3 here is CASIPTGGTSGSSTDTQYF. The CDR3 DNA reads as TGCGCCAGCATTCCGACAGGGGGCACTAGCGGGAGTTCTACAGATACGCAGTATTTT.

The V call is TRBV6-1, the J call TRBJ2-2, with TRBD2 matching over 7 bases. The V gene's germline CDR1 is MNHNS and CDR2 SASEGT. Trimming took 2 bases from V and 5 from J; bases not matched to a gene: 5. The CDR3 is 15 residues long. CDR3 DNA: TGTGCCAGCAGTGAACCAAGGGAGGGGACCGGGGAGCTGTTTTTT. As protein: CASSEPREGTGELFF.

Here the CDR3 DNA reads TGTGCCAGCAGCTTAGGAATAGGGGGAAACACCGGGGAGCTGTTTTTT. Translating it yields CASSLGIGGNTGELFF. The chain is built from TRBV7-9 and TRBJ2-2; perhaps TRBD1 as D (6 bases). V was pared by 1 base and J by 2 bases, with 11 bases between. The CDR3 is made up of 16 amino acids. Looked up from germline, CDR1 is SEHNR and CDR2 is FQNEAQ (reference sequence).

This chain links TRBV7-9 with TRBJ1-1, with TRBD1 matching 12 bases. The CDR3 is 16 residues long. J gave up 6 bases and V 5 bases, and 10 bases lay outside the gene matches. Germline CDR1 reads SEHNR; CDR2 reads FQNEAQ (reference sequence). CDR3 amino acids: CASSKGQGAFEPEAFF. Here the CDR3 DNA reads TGTGCCAGCAGCAAGGGACAGGGGGCATTTGAACCTGAAGCTTTCTTT.

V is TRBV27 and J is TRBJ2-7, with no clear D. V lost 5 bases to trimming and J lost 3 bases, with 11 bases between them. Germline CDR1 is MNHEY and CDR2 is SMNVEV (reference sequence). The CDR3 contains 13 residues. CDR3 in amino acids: CASSHTLGYEQYF. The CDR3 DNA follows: TGTGCCAGCAGTCACACTCTAGGCTACGAGCAGTACTTC.

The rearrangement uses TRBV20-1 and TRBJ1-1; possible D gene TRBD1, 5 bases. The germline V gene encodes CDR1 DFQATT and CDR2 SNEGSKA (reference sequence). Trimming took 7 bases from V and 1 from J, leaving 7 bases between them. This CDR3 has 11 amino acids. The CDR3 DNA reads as TGCAGTGGGGACTGGAACACTGAAGCTTTCTTT. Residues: CSGDWNTEAFF.

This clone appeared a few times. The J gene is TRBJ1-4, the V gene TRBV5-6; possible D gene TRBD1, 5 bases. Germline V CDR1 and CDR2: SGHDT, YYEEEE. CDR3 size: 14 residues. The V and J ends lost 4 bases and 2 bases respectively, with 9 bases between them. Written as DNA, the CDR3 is TGTGCCAGCAGCCCGACAGTTACTAATGAAAAACTGTTTTTT. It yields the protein CASSPTVTNEKLFF.

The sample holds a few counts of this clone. The CDR3 coding sequence is TGTGCCAGCAGAGAGGTCCTACTGGGCACTGAAGCTTTCTTT. It is translated as CASREVLLGTEAFF. The gene calls are TRBV6-1 and TRBJ1-1; no clear D. With 6 bases removed from V and 4 bases from J, the gap between germline ends came to 15 bases. Germline-derived CDR1 and CDR2 are MNHNS and SASEGT. This CDR3 has 14 residues.

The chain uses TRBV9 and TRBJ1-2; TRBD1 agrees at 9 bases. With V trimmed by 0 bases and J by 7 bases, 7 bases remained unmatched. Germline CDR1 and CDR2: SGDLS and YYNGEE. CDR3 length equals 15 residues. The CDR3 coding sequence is TGTGCCAGCAGCGTAGACCTTAGGACAGGGGCTGGCTACACCTTC. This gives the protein CASSVDLRTGAGYTF.

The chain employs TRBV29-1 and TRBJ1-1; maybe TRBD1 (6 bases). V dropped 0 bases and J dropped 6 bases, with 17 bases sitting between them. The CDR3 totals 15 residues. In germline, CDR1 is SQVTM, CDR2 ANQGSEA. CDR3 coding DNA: TGCAGCGTTGAAGATAGAGGCAGGGGAGTCCCTGAAGCTTTCTTT. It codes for CSVEDRGRGVPEAFF.